The 18 T cell receptor beta chains reported below all come from one sample, sequenced in a study of CD8+ T cells in alopecia areata (dated by TCRdb to the late 2010s). Receptors were amplified or captured by the immunoSEQ multiplex PCR assay. To provide template for TCR sequencing, every sample had RNA extracted and reverse transcribed into cDNA. TCRdb's version of the immuneACCESS table is confined to in-frame rearrangements and falls short of the full clone set. An unresolved V gene accounts for under half of the shortfall where checked; the remainder is of unknown origin. The table for this sample lists about 210,000 clones; approximately 40% of them were counted only once. The ten largest clones take up about 2.6% of the sample. This specimen's treatment or condition label, per the study, means: oral pan-JAK inhibitor, 5-10 mg twice daily. Specimen: CD4+ T cells sorted from blood, collected at approximately week 36, from a patient treated with tofacitinib. These receptors all come from a human donor with alopecia areata.

The chain couples TRBV7-2 to TRBJ1-1; 9 bases agree with TRBD1. Trimming removed 5 bases from V and 10 bases from J; junction bases left unmatched: 8. The CDR3 extends over 13 amino acids. Germline CDR1 reads SGHTA; CDR2 reads FQGNSA. The CDR3 nucleotides read TGTGCCAGCAGCCTAAGACAGGGGGGTCTAGCTTTCTTT. It is translated as CASSLRQGGLAFF. Looking up the rest from reference TRBV7-2 and TRBJ1-1 gives the full variable domain: GAGVSQSPSNKVTEKGKDVELRCDPISGHTALYWYRQSLGQGLEFLIYFQGNSAPDKSGLPSDRFSAERTGGSVSTLTIQRTQQEDSAVYLCASSLRQGGLAFFGQGTRLTVV.

The rearrangement joins TRBV7-3 to TRBJ2-3, with TRBD2 matching over 7 bases. The CDR3 length is 14 residues. Germline V gene sequence: CDR1 SGHTA, CDR2 FQGTGA. V lost 2 bases and J lost 6; bases outside the gene matches: 5. The CDR3 bases are TGTGCCAGCAGCTTACGCGGGAGAACCGATACGCAGTATTTT. Its translation is CASSLRGRTDTQYF.

This clone appeared a few times. The V call is TRBV5-4, the J call TRBJ1-4; D gene uncertain. Trimming cost V 0 bases and J 0 bases, with 12 bases left between them. This CDR3 has 17 amino acids. From germline, CDR1 is SGHNT and CDR2 YYREEE (reference sequence). The chain's CDR3 is CASSLEMNPATNEKLFF. The CDR3 coding sequence is TGTGCCAGCAGCTTGGAAATGAATCCTGCAACTAATGAAAAACTGTTTTTT. The full variable domain, with the rest looked up from reference TRBV5-4 and TRBJ1-4, is ETGVTQSPTHLIKTRGQQVTLRCSSQSGHNTVSWYQQALGQGPQFIFQYYREEENGRGNFPPRFSGLQFPNYSSELNVNALELDDSALYLCASSLEMNPATNEKLFFGSGTQLSVL.

This clone was seen once. The rearrangement uses TRBV5-6 and TRBJ2-5; 7 nucleotides line up with TRBD1. J gave up 2 bases and V 2 bases, and 9 bases lay outside the gene matches. The CDR3 length is 16 residues. CDR1 SGHDT and CDR2 YYEEEE come from the germline V gene. The chain's CDR3 is CASSFRQGIGQETQYF. In DNA form, the CDR3 reads TGTGCCAGCAGCTTCAGACAGGGTATCGGACAAGAGACCCAGTACTTC.

The chain couples TRBV19 to TRBJ2-1, with TRBD2 identical over 10 bases. The CDR3 is 12 residues long. CDR1 LNHDA and CDR2 SQIVND come from the germline V gene (reference sequence). V shed 4 bases, J shed 10 bases, and the junction held 1 base outside the gene matches. The CDR3 DNA reads as TGTGCCAGTAGTAAGACTAGCGGGGAGCAGTTCTTC. Translated: CASSKTSGEQFF.

This clone was seen once. This chain connects TRBV4-1 to TRBJ2-1, with D hard to call. Germline V gene data show CDR1 as MGHRA and CDR2 as YSYEKL. Trimming took off 1 base at V and 4 bases at J, with 5 bases between the two ends. This CDR3 spans 13 amino acids. The CDR3 region is CASSQAPYNEQFF. CDR3 in DNA: TGCGCCAGCAGCCAAGCCCCTTACAATGAGCAGTTCTTC.

The chain links TRBV28 to TRBJ1-5; weak D call: TRBD1 (6 bases). CDR1 is MDHEN and CDR2 is SYDVKM in the germline V gene. V was pared by 6 bases and J by 5 bases, with 14 bases between. The length of the CDR3 is 14 residues. The CDR3 protein is CASSRDTRYQPQHF. As DNA, the CDR3 is TGTGCCAGCAGCAGGGACACCCGTTATCAGCCCCAGCATTTT.

V is TRBV27 and J is TRBJ2-5; 8 nucleotides match TRBD1. CDR3 length: 16 amino acids. Germline CDR1 and CDR2: MNHEY and SMNVEV (reference sequence). V shed 6 bases and J 0 bases; nucleotides not matched to a gene: 9. The CDR3 DNA reads TGTGCCAGCAGAAAACAGACAGGGGCCAACCAAGAGACCCAGTACTTC. Translated: CASRKQTGANQETQYF.

In its sample, this clone was seen a few times. The chain uses TRBV7-2 and TRBJ2-7, with TRBD2 identical over 9 bases. Per the germline V gene, CDR1 is SGHTA and CDR2 is FQGNSA. The CDR3 covers 14 residues. Unmatched junction bases numbered 1, after V lost 3 bases and J lost 1 base. In DNA, the CDR3 is TGTGCCAGCAGCTTGCTAGCGGGGTCCTACGAGCAGTACTTC. Its translation is CASSLLAGSYEQYF.

The chain employs TRBV25-1 and TRBJ2-5; D possibly corresponds to TRBD2 (6 bases). The CDR3 contains 14 residues. Germline loops: CDR1 MGHDK, CDR2 SYGVNS. V was trimmed by 0 bases and J by 2 bases, leaving 7 bases between them. The CDR3 DNA follows: TGTGCCAGCAGTGAATATCGGGGGCAAGAGACCCAGTACTTC. Translating it yields CASSEYRGQETQYF. The full variable domain, rest sourced from reference TRBV25-1 and TRBJ2-5, is EADIYQTPRYLVIGTGKKITLECSQTMGHDKMYWYQQDPGMELHLIHYSYGVNSTEKGDLSSESTVSRIRTEHFPLTLESARPSHTSQYLCASSEYRGQETQYFGPGTRLLVL.

This clone was found a few times. The chain employs TRBV6-1 and TRBJ2-3, with D perhaps TRBD2 (5 bases). Trimming removed 8 bases from V and 0 bases from J, with 9 bases in between. From germline, CDR1 is MNHNS and CDR2 SASEGT. The CDR3 is 13 residues long. CDR3 in amino acids: CASGLASTDTQYF. In DNA, the CDR3 is TGTGCCAGCGGGCTAGCCAGCACAGATACGCAGTATTTT.

This clone was seen just once. The rearrangement uses TRBV29-1 and TRBJ2-3; 7 nucleotides line up with TRBD1. The CDR3 runs 13 residues. Trimming at V came to 5 bases and at J to 3 bases, leaving 5 bases not matched to a gene. Per the germline V gene, CDR1 is SQVTM and CDR2 is ANQGSEA. The CDR3 region is CSVRGQITDTQYF. CDR3 bases: TGCAGCGTTCGGGGACAGATTACAGATACGCAGTATTTT.

This clone was counted a single time. This chain uses TRBV2 with TRBJ2-7, with D perhaps TRBD1 (5 bases). V dropped 6 bases and J dropped 2 bases, with 17 bases sitting between them. The CDR3 spans 15 residues. Germline V lookup: CDR1 SNHLY, CDR2 FYNNEI. CDR3 region: CASSYTDDSAYEQYF. The DNA for the CDR3 is TGTGCCAGCAGCTACACGGATGACAGCGCCTACGAGCAGTACTTC.

In DNA form, the CDR3 reads TGTGCCAGCCGACAGAGCAATCAGCCCCAGCATTTT. Translating gives CASRQSNQPQHF. The chain joins TRBV6-6 to TRBJ1-5; perhaps TRBD1 as D (5 bases). Germline V gene data show CDR1 as MNHNY and CDR2 as SVGAGI (reference sequence). The germline V and J ends were trimmed by 8 bases and 1 base, with 6 bases remaining between them. CDR3 length: 12 residues.

This clone was seen just once. The CDR3 nucleotides read TGCGCCAGCAGCCGTGCTAGTAGGAGTTCCTCCTACGAGCAGTACTTC. As protein: CASSRASRSSSYEQYF. The J gene is TRBJ2-5, the V gene TRBV4-1; D gene unclear. The closer fit of TRBJ2-7 to the DNA end suggests the J call may be wrong. Germline loops: CDR1 MGHRA, CDR2 YSYEKL. This CDR3 has 16 residues.

CDR3: CASSFETYSSYEQFF. As DNA, the CDR3 is TGTGCCAGCAGCTTCGAGACCTATAGTTCCTATGAGCAGTTCTTC. The chain carries TRBV7-2 and TRBJ2-1; D unclear. Trimming cost V 3 bases and J 8 bases, with 17 bases left between them. The CDR3 runs to 15 residues. Germline lookup yields CDR1 SGHTA and CDR2 FQGNSA.

This clone was observed a few times. This chain links TRBV7-2 with TRBJ2-7; 14 nucleotides match TRBD2. This CDR3 contains 14 residues. Trimming removed 5 bases from V and 5 bases from J; junction bases left unmatched: 2. In germline, CDR1 is SGHTA, CDR2 FQGNSA. For the CDR3, the DNA is TGTGCCAGCAGCGCGGGACTAGCGGGAGACGAGCAGTACTTC. Translated: CASSAGLAGDEQYF. The variable domain in full, completed from reference TRBV7-2 and TRBJ2-7, reads GAGVSQSPSNKVTEKGKDVELRCDPISGHTALYWYRQSLGQGLEFLIYFQGNSAPDKSGLPSDRFSAERTGGSVSTLTIQRTQQEDSAVYLCASSAGLAGDEQYFGPGTRLTVT.

The J gene is TRBJ1-1, the V gene TRBV6-5, with D unresolved. V was pared by 6 bases and J by 5 bases, with 10 bases between. CDR3 length: 12 residues. CDR1 is MNHEY, CDR2 SVGAGI, per germline. The CDR3 DNA follows: TGTGCCAGCAGGGGCTCATGGACTGAAGCTTTCTTT. It encodes CASRGSWTEAFF.